This TCR beta chain appears in the sequencing data of a study of Ad26.COV2.S vaccination and SARS-CoV-2 variants. The V gene lost 0 bases and the J gene lost 4 bases, with 7 bases spanning the gap. The CDR3 runs 14 residues. CDR1 is SGHNT, CDR2 YYREEE, per germline (reference sequence). The treatment denotes: around 19 received Ad26.COV2.S at low or high dose, single or two shots; about 5 received placebo; per-sample allocation not given. Collection of the samples took place on day 63 after the first injection of vaccine or placebo. This clone was picked up one time. Using immunoSEQ multiplex PCR, the repertoire was profiled, and TCRdb retains in-frame clones only, with some absent. The sample has about 350,000 clones, around nine tenths seen once.

The origin of this receptor is a person between 18 and 65 years old who received the Ad26.COV2.S COVID-19 vaccine or a placebo. The chain carries TRBV5-4 and TRBJ2-2; no reliable D call. Material: peripheral blood, obtained in a trial of Ad26.COV2.S vaccine versus placebo. CDR3 loop: CASSLGAFTGELFF. The DNA for the CDR3 is TGTGCCAGCAGCTTGGGGGCTTTCACCGGGGAGCTGTTTTTT.